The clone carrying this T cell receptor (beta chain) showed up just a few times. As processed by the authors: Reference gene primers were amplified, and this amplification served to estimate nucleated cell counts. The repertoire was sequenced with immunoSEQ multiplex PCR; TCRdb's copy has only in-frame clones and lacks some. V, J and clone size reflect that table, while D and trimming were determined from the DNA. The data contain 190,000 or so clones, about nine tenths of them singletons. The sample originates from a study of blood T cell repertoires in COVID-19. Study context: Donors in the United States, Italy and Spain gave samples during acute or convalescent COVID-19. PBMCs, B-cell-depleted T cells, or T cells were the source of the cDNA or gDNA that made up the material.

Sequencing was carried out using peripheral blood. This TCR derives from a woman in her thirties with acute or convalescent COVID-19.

CDR3 bases: TGTGCCACCAGGACAGACCTGAGCTCCTATAATTCACCCCTCCACTTT. Its translation is CATRTDLSSYNSPLHF. This chain connects TRBV10-3 to TRBJ1-6; possibly TRBD1 for D (6 bases). Trimming took 10 bases from V and 0 from J, leaving 16 bases between them. Germline CDR1 ENHRY, CDR2 SYGVKD. There are 16 residues in the CDR3.